The 21 T cell receptor beta chains presented below share a single source sample, sequenced in a study of shared clonotypes between healthy human individuals. Data came from immunoSEQ multiplex PCR; TCRdb stores just in-frame clones and leaves some out. The sample yields roughly 2 million clones, nearly 97% seen once. The specimen sequenced was naive CD4+ T cells sorted from blood. Subset defined: CD45RA+ positively selected. The receptor set was obtained from a man between 18 and 29 years old in good health.

As concerns this clone: The junction does not match germline at one end; this may be a read error. J is TRBJ1-6 and V is TRBV7-7, with 7 bases that match TRBD1. This CDR3 comprises 17 residues. Looked up from germline, CDR1 is SSHAT and CDR2 is FNYEAQ (reference sequence). CDR3: CASILSGQSSYNSPLHF. The CDR3 DNA follows: TGTGCTAGCATCCTCTCGGGACAGAGCTCCTATAATTCACCCCTCCACTTT.

Concerning this clone itself: One end of the junction varies from germline; a read error may be responsible. The chain employs TRBV5-1 and TRBJ1-2, with TRBD1 as a possible D gene (5 bases). The CDR3 is 17 amino acids. The germline V gene has CDR1 SGHRS and CDR2 YFSETQ. Here the CDR3 reads CASSLASGRGTVGGYTF. The CDR3, as DNA: TGCGCCAGCAGCTTGGCCTCGGGACGGGGGACCGTAGGTGGCTACACCTTT.

This clone was detected once. J is TRBJ2-4 and V is TRBV5-4, with 8 positions matching TRBD2. With 3 bases clipped from V and 7 bases from J, the junction kept 9 bases outside the gene matches. The CDR3 totals 15 residues. Germline assignment: CDR1 SGHNT and CDR2 YYREEE (reference sequence). The CDR3 protein is CASSSGGTVLNIQYF. The CDR3 coding sequence is TGTGCCAGCAGCTCGGGGGGGACGGTTCTGAACATTCAGTACTTC.

The chain uses TRBV7-8 and TRBJ1-6; no clear D. V was cut by 4 bases and J by 7 bases, with 8 bases left in between. Looked up from germline, CDR1 is SGHVS and CDR2 is FQNEAQ. The CDR3 totals 13 residues. The CDR3 sequence is CASSSNGNSPLHF. The CDR3 region has the DNA TGTGCCAGCAGCTCCAACGGAAATTCACCCCTCCACTTT.

This chain connects TRBV10-3 to TRBJ1-1; maybe TRBD1 (6 bases). The length of the CDR3 is 14 residues. The ends were cut back, 8 bases at V and 1 base at J, with 14 bases in the middle. CDR1 is ENHRY, CDR2 SYGVKD, per germline. CDR3 bases: TGTGCCATCCGAACCGGGACAACGAACACTGAAGCTTTCTTT. Its translation is CAIRTGTTNTEAFF.

The chain has TRBV6-1 and TRBJ2-7; the match to TRBD2 covers 9 bases. CDR1 is MNHNS, CDR2 SASEGT, per germline. V trimming: 7 bases; J trimming: 4 bases; junction bases outside the gene matches: 11. The CDR3 sequence is 15 residues long. For the CDR3, the DNA is TGTGCCAGCACGGACCACCGAGCGGGAGGTTACGAGCAGTACTTC. Translating gives CASTDHRAGGYEQYF.

CDR3 DNA: TGTGCCTGGAGTACGACGTTGGGGGACAGAAAAATAAAACAAGAGACCCAGTACTTC. Residues: CAWSTTLGDRKIKQETQYF. V is TRBV30 and J is TRBJ2-5, with TRBD1 identical over 7 bases. The CDR3 is 19 amino acids. Unmatched junction bases numbered 20, after V lost 2 bases and J lost 2 bases. In germline, CDR1 is GTSNPN, CDR2 SVGIG (reference sequence).

The rearrangement joins TRBV19 to TRBJ1-1; D is unclear. Trimming stripped 3 bases from V and 0 bases from J, with 11 bases between. CDR1 is LNHDA, CDR2 SQIVND, per germline (reference sequence). The CDR3 is made up of 15 amino acids. CDR3 sequence: CASSIGSSMNTEAFF. Here the CDR3 DNA reads TGTGCCAGTAGTATTGGCAGTAGCATGAACACTGAAGCTTTCTTT.

Regarding this clone: Other nucleotide sequences in the sample specify the same CDR3. The rearrangement joins TRBV7-2 to TRBJ1-2; a possible D gene is TRBD1 (5 bases). Trimming pared 1 base from V and 4 bases from J, leaving 10 bases between. Germline-derived CDR1 and CDR2 are SGHTA and FQGNSA. This CDR3 has 14 residues. CDR3 DNA: TGTGCCAGCAGCTTAGGGCAGGGAGGCTATGGCTACACCTTC. Translation gives CASSLGQGGYGYTF.

The rearrangement links TRBV2 to TRBJ1-6; D may be TRBD1 (5 bases). V gave up 1 base and J gave up 10 bases, with 8 bases separating them. The length of the CDR3 is 13 residues. Per the germline V gene, CDR1 is SNHLY and CDR2 is FYNNEI. This chain's CDR3 is CASSEVGDSPLHF. The CDR3 nucleotides are TGTGCCAGCAGTGAAGTCGGGGACTCACCCCTCCACTTT.

CDR3 coding DNA: TGTGCCAGCTCACGGGCGATTCTTAGCTCCTCTGGGGCCAACGTCCTGACTTTC. Its translation is CASSRAILSSSGANVLTF. This rearrangement joins TRBV18 to TRBJ2-6; D is unresolved. CDR1 is KGHSH and CDR2 is LQKENI in the germline V gene. This CDR3 comprises 18 residues. V lost 4 bases to trimming and J lost 0 bases, with 16 bases between them.

The rearrangement links TRBV19 to TRBJ2-7; either TRBD1 or TRBD2 may supply D (5 bases each). The CDR3 spans 14 residues. Germline V gives CDR1 LNHDA, CDR2 SQIVND (reference sequence). V was cut by 5 bases and J by 3 bases, with 14 bases left in between. The CDR3 nucleotides are TGTGCCAGTAGTCAGGGACGGAGAAACTACGAGCAGTACTTC. Its protein product is CASSQGRRNYEQYF.

The chain uses TRBV30 and TRBJ1-1, with 9 positions matching TRBD1. The V gene end was trimmed by 2 bases and the J gene end by 10 bases; junction bases not matched to a gene: 5. The CDR3 is 12 amino acids. The germline CDR1 and CDR2 sequences are GTSNPN and SVGIG (reference sequence). CDR3 sequence: CAWSFTDRGAFF. CDR3 sequence (DNA): TGTGCCTGGAGTTTCACGGACAGGGGAGCTTTCTTT.

This clone showed up just once. V usage is TRBV5-4 and J usage is TRBJ2-5; 8 nucleotides line up with TRBD1. With 6 bases clipped from V and 5 bases from J, the junction kept 9 bases outside the gene matches. Germline-derived CDR1 and CDR2 are SGHNT and YYREEE (reference sequence). The CDR3 is 14 amino acids. CDR3 in DNA: TGTGCCAGCACCTCATGGACAGGGAGTGAGACCCAGTACTTC. Translated, it gives CASTSWTGSETQYF.

The rearrangement joins TRBV18 to TRBJ1-1; D is possibly TRBD1 (6 bases). CDR1 and CDR2 (germline): KGHSH, LQKENI. The CDR3 length is 14 residues. V was clipped by 7 bases and J by 5 bases, with 17 bases between them. CDR3 nucleotide sequence: TGTGCCAGCTTAAATACAGGGACGGGAACTGAAGCTTTCTTT. Its protein is CASLNTGTGTEAFF.

The rearrangement links TRBV7-9 to TRBJ2-3; possibly TRBD1 for D (5 bases). V lost 1 base, J lost 3 bases, and 8 bases lay in between. This CDR3 is built from 14 residues. In germline, CDR1 is SEHNR, CDR2 FQNEAQ (reference sequence). The CDR3 sequence is CASSLVKGTDTQYF. The CDR3 DNA reads TGTGCCAGCAGCTTAGTGAAGGGGACAGATACGCAGTATTTT.

The chain combines TRBV6-5 with TRBJ2-7; D is undetermined. Germline values: CDR1 MNHEY, CDR2 SVGAGI. Trimming took 2 bases from V and 2 from J, leaving 10 bases between them. This CDR3 region has 14 residues. The CDR3 spells CASSYDLGTYEQYF. The CDR3 DNA sequence: TGTGCCAGCAGTTACGACCTAGGAACCTACGAGCAGTACTTC.

Concerning this clone: In the same sample, other DNA sequences code for this CDR3. The rearrangement uses TRBV6-5 and TRBJ2-3; D possibly corresponds to TRBD2 (5 bases). The CDR3 length is 13 residues. The germline V gene encodes CDR1 MNHEY and CDR2 SVGAGI. With 5 bases removed from V and 1 base from J, the gap between germline ends came to 7 bases. This CDR3 reads CASSRGGTDTQYF. The CDR3 coding sequence is TGTGCCAGCAGTCGGGGAGGCACAGATACGCAGTATTTT.

This chain joins TRBV10-2 and TRBJ1-1, with D uncertain. The germline V gene encodes CDR1 WSHSY and CDR2 SAAADI. The CDR3 is 17 residues long. The V end was cut by 0 bases, the J end by 0 bases, with 14 bases between. CDR3 sequence: CASSESGVWTLNTEAFF. The CDR3 DNA follows: TGCGCCAGCAGTGAGTCCGGGGTATGGACGTTGAACACTGAAGCTTTCTTT.

The V call is TRBV5-1, the J call TRBJ2-3, with D perhaps being TRBD1 or TRBD2 (6 bases each). V was clipped by 4 bases and J by 1 base, with 16 bases between them. The CDR3 runs to 16 residues. Germline CDR1 SGHRS, CDR2 YFSETQ. The CDR3 nucleotides are TGCGCCAGCAGCCCAGGAAGGGGGGACCGCACAGATACGCAGTATTTT. It specifies CASSPGRGDRTDTQYF.

The chain links TRBV9 to TRBJ2-6; D ambiguous. Trimming removed 2 bases at V and 1 base at J, with 4 bases between. The CDR3 consists of 14 residues. In germline, CDR1 is SGDLS, CDR2 YYNGEE. The chain's CDR3 is CASSVQSGANVLTF. The CDR3 DNA reads as TGTGCCAGCAGCGTTCAATCTGGGGCCAACGTCCTGACTTTC.